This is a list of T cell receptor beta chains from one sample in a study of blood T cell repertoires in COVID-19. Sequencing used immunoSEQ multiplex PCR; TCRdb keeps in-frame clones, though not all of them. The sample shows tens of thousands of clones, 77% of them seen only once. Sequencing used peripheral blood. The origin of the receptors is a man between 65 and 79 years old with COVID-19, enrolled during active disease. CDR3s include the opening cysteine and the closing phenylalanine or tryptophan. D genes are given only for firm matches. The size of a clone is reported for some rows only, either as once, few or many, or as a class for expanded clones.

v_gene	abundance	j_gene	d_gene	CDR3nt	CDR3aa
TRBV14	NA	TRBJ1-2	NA	TGTGCCAGCAGCCGGACAGTTCTTAACTATGGCTACACCTTC	CASSRTVLNYGYTF
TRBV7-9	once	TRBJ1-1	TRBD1	TGTGCCAGCAGCCGGACAGGGCAGAACACTGAAGCTTTCTTT	CASSRTGQNTEAFF
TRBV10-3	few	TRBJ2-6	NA	TGTGCCATCACGGGTCTTACTGGGGCCAACGTCCTGACTTTC	CAITGLTGANVLTF
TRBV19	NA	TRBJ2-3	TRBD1	TGTGCCAGTAGTATTGGGGACAGTCACACAGATACGCAGTATTTT	CASSIGDSHTDTQYF
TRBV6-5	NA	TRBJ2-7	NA	TGTGCCAGCAGTTACAGCACCCCCGTTTCAGGGCAGTACTTC	CASSYSTPVSGQYF
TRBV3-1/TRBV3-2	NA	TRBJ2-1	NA	TGTGCCAGCAGCCCCAGGGATCTGGCCAATGAGCAGTTCTTC	CASSPRDLANEQFF
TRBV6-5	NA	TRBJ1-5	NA	TGTGCCAGCAGACAGAGCAATCAGCCCCAGCATTTT	CASRQSNQPQHF
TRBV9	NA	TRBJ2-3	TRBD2	TGTGCCAGCAGCCCTGTATGGACTAGCGGGATAGATACGCAGTATTTT	CASSPVWTSGIDTQYF
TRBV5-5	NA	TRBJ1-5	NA	TGTGCCAGCAGCTTGGTGGGGGGTAGAGGGAGGAACAATCAGCCCCAGCATTTT	CASSLVGGRGRNNQPQHF
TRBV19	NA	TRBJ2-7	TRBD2	TGTGCCAGTAGTCCTGGAGGGACTAGCGGGCACGAGCAGTACTTC	CASSPGGTSGHEQYF
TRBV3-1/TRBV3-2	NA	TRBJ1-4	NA	TGTGCCAGCAGCCCCCCCGGTTTTCGAGGGGAAAAACTGTTTTTT	CASSPPGFRGEKLFF
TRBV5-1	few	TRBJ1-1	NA	TGCGCCAGCAGCTTGGTAAGCCCCATGAACACTGAAGCTTTCTTT	CASSLVSPMNTEAFF
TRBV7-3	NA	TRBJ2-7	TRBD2	TGTGCCAGCAGCTGGGGGACTAGCGGGAGCGGATACGAGCAGTACTTC	CASSWGTSGSGYEQYF
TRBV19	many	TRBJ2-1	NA	TGTGCCAGTAGTTCTTTTTCGGGAAGGTCCTACAATGAGCAGTTCTTC	CASSSFSGRSYNEQFF
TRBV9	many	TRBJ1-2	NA	TGTGCCAGCAGCGTAGCCGGGGGTGGCTACACCTTC	CASSVAGGGYTF
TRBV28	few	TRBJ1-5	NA	TGTGCCAGCAGGTCCAACAGGGTACAAAATCAGCCCCAGCATTTT	CASRSNRVQNQPQHF
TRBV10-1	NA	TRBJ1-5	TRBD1	TGCGCCAGCAGTGAGCCGGGACAGGGAGGCCAGCCCCAGCATTTT	CASSEPGQGGQPQHF
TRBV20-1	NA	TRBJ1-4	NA	TGCAGTGCTAGTTTGGGGGCAGCTAATGAAAAACTGTTTTTT	CSASLGAANEKLFF
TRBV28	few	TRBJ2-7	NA	TGTGCCAGCAGTCCGGCACAGGGCTCCTACGAGCAGTACTTC	CASSPAQGSYEQYF
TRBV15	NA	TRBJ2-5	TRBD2	TGTGCCACCAGCAGGGAACCCGGGGGGCAAGAGACCCAGTACTTC	CATSREPGGQETQYF
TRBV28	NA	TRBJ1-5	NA	TGTGCCACCAACTCGCCAGGGTTCGGTCAGCCCCAGCATTTT	CATNSPGFGQPQHF
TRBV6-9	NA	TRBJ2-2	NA	TGTGCCAGCAGTTCACTAGGGGGGGCCCCCGGGGAGCTGTTTTTT	CASSSLGGAPGELFF
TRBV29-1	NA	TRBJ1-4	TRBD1	TGCAGCGTTGCCGGTATAGGCAGGGGGCGGGAAAAACTGTTTTTT	CSVAGIGRGREKLFF
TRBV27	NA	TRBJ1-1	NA	TGTGCCAGCTCCCCCGGACAACGCTTCGGCACTGAAGCTTTCTTT	CASSPGQRFGTEAFF
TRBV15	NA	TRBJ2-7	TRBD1	TGTGCCACCAGCAGCCTCCGACAGGGCAGGACCTACGAGCAGTACTTC	CATSSLRQGRTYEQYF
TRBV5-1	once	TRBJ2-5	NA	TGCGCCAGCAGCCAGCCAGGAATGGAGACCCAGTACTTC	CASSQPGMETQYF
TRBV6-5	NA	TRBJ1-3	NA	TGTGCCAGCAGCATCCAGGTTTCTGGAAACACCATATATTTT	CASSIQVSGNTIYF
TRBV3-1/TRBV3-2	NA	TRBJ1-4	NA	TGTGCCAGCAGCCTGAACGGTCCAGGGGAACTGTTTTTT	CASSLNGPGELFF
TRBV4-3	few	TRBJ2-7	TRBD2	TGCGCCAGCAGGCTAGCGGGAGCGGGTACCTACGAGCAGTACTTC	CASRLAGAGTYEQYF
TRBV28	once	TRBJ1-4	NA	TGTGCCAGCAGTTTAATCAGGGATTCCCGAAAACTGTTTTTT	CASSLIRDSRKLFF
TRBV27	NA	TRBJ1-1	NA	TGTGCCAGCATTTTCGGTGCTGAAGCTTTCTTT	CASIFGAEAFF
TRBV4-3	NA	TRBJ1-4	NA	TGCGCCAGCAGCCAAGTTGAACGGGAAGAGGACGAAAAACTGTTTTTT	CASSQVEREEDEKLFF
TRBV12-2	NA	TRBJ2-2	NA	TGTGCAAGTCGCGTTCCCGGGAAGGGAAACACCGGGGAGCTGTTTTTT	CASRVPGKGNTGELFF
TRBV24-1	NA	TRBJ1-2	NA	TGTGCCACCTTGGACAGCGGCTATGGCTACACCTTC	CATLDSGYGYTF
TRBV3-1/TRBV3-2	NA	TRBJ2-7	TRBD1	TGTGCCAGCAGCCAGGTCGACAATTCCGGGACAGGGTACGAGCAGTACTTC	CASSQVDNSGTGYEQYF
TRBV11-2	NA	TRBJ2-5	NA	TGTGCCAGCAGCCCCCGTCGGACTATCCAAGAGACCCAGTACTTC	CASSPRRTIQETQYF
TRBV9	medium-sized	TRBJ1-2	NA	TGTGCCAGCAGCGTAGTGACAGGAACCTATGGCTACACCTTC	CASSVVTGTYGYTF
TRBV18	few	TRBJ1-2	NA	TGTGCCAGCTCACCCCCCTCCAAGGGAGGGGTACATGGCTACACCTTC	CASSPPSKGGVHGYTF
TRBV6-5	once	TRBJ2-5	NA	TGTGCCACCTCCAGGCTAGCGAAAAAAGAGACCCAGTACTTC	CATSRLAKKETQYF
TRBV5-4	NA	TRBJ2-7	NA	TGTGCCAGCAGCTTTAATTACGAGCAGTACTTC	CASSFNYEQYF
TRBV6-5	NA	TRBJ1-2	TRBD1	TGTGCCAGCAGTCCAAACAGGGGAGTGCGGGGCTACACCTTC	CASSPNRGVRGYTF